This T cell receptor beta chain was recorded in a study of T-cell memory formation after mild COVID-19. Points from the study as a whole: CD8+ contracting clones occupied EMRA, while CD4+ ones occupied mainly CM and EM.

From germline, CDR1 is SGHRS and CDR2 YFSETQ. The CDR3 spans 14 residues. V was shortened by 1 base and J by 5 bases, with 12 bases between the two germline ends. After 5'RACE with constant-segment primers, TCR alpha and TCR beta cDNA libraries carrying sample barcodes and UMIs were obtained. TCRdb passed the 5' RACE reads through MiXCR, listing each CDR3 protein once. The sample has about 150,000 distinct CDR3 sequences, roughly 21% seen once. This clonotype showed up just a few times. The antigen is unknown. The chain has TRBV5-1 and TRBJ1-2, with D possibly being TRBD1 (6 bases). Sequences were obtained from PBMCs or a T cell subset sorted from them (not recorded which). The TCR sequence derives from an adult woman who had mild COVID-19 (a few samples of this study predate the infection). Cell type and time point are not known. CDR3 amino acids: CASSLRTGNYGYTF. The CDR3 nucleotides are TGCGCCAGCAGCTTGCGTACAGGGAATTATGGCTACACCTTC. Supplemented by reference TRBV5-1 and TRBJ1-2, the full variable domain reads KAGVTQTPRYLIKTRGQQVTLSCSPISGHRSVSWYQQTPGQGLQFLFEYFSETQRNKGNFPGRFSGRQFSNSRSEMNVSTLELGDSALYLCASSLRTGNYGYTFGSGTRLTVV.